A single sample gave rise to the 27 T cell receptor beta chains below, sequenced in a study of spatial heterogeneity in lung cancer. One entry per CDR3 protein, called by TCRdb with MiXCR from the 5' RACE reads. The sample yields some 6,100 distinct CDR3 sequences, approximately 12% seen once. As to time point: sample taken at primary tumor resection. Sequencing used lung tissue, obtained at surgery. The receptors come from a human donor with early-stage non-small cell lung cancer.

This clonotype was observed at least ten times. A library made for alpha chains picked up this beta chain off target, so its size means little. The rearrangement links TRBV5-4 to TRBJ2-2; TRBD2 matches 11 bases. CDR1 is SGHNT, CDR2 YYREEE, per germline (reference sequence). V was pared by 4 bases and J by 5 bases, with 7 bases of the junction left unmatched. The CDR3 contains 16 residues. The DNA for the CDR3 is TGTGCCAGCAGCCTGGGACTAGCGGAGGCAACCGGGGAGCTGTTTTTT. Its translation: CASSLGLAEATGELFF.

This clonotype showed up many times. The library was built for alpha chains, so this beta chain is an off-target read and its size means little. The chain employs TRBV5-6 and TRBJ2-2; a possible D gene is TRBD2 (5 bases). This CDR3 spans 15 amino acids. In germline, CDR1 is SGHDT, CDR2 YYEEEE. The V and J ends lost 0 bases and 6 bases respectively, with 12 bases between them. In DNA, the CDR3 is TGTGCCAGCAGCTTGGTATTGGGGAGTCCCGGGGAGCTGTTTTTT. Translated: CASSLVLGSPGELFF.

This clonotype is medium-sized in the sample. Because this beta chain is a stray read in a library intended to capture alpha chains, its abundance should not be given much weight. The V and J genes are TRBV6-5 and TRBJ2-1; TRBD1 might be the D (6 bases). CDR3 size: 15 residues. The V gene lost 6 bases and the J gene lost 4 bases, with 16 bases spanning the gap. The germline CDR1 and CDR2 sequences are MNHEY and SVGAGI. CDR3 loop: CASSVVGAEYNEQFF. The CDR3 nucleotides read TGTGCCAGCAGCGTGGTGGGGGCTGAATACAATGAGCAGTTCTTC.

This clonotype was recorded many times. Because this beta chain is a stray read in a library intended to capture alpha chains, its abundance should not be given much weight. The chain couples TRBV3-1 to TRBJ2-2; a weak D match, TRBD2 (6 bases). The V gene lost 10 bases and the J gene lost 4 bases, with 10 bases spanning the gap. In germline, CDR1 is LGHDT, CDR2 YNNKEL (reference sequence). The CDR3 length is 12 residues. The CDR3 is CATQAGTGELFF. CDR3 nucleotides: TGTGCCACCCAAGCGGGCACCGGGGAGCTGTTTTTT. The whole variable domain, filled in from reference TRBV3-1 and TRBJ2-2, reads DTAVSQTPKYLVTQMGNDKSIKCEQNLGHDTMYWYKQDSKKFLKIMFSYNNKELIINETVPNRFSPKSPDKAHLNLHINSLELGDSAVYFCATQAGTGELFFGEGSRLTVL.

This clonotype is deemed medium-sized. Being off target in a library aimed at alpha chains, this beta chain has a size of little meaning. The chain combines TRBV15 with TRBJ1-1; weak D call: TRBD1 (5 bases). Trimming cost V 5 bases and J 4 bases, with 14 bases left between them. The germline V gene encodes CDR1 LNHNV and CDR2 YYDKDF (reference sequence). The CDR3 is 14 residues long. The CDR3 DNA reads TGTGCCACCAGCCCCCCCGGGGGGGGCACTGAAGCTTTCTTT. Protein: CATSPPGGGTEAFF.

This clonotype is medium-sized (0.01 to 0.1%) within its sample. The library was prepared for alpha chains; this beta chain is a stray read, so its frequency means little. J is TRBJ1-2 and V is TRBV6-5, with a tentative D call TRBD1 (5 bases). CDR1 and CDR2 (germline): MNHEY, SVGAGI. Trimming took off 4 bases at V and 3 bases at J, with 9 bases between the two ends. The CDR3 consists of 13 residues. DNA of the CDR3: TGTGCCAGCAGTTTCAGGGAGGACTATGGCTACACCTTC. It translates to CASSFREDYGYTF.

This clonotype is deemed medium-sized (0.01 to 0.1%). This beta chain turned up in a library designed for alpha chains; as an off-target read, its abundance says little. This sequence joins TRBV11-2 and TRBJ1-1; D gene unclear. V lost 1 base and J 0 bases, leaving 6 bases between the germline ends. Germline-derived CDR1 and CDR2 are SGHAT and FQNNGV. This CDR3 region has 14 residues. Here the CDR3 DNA reads TGTGCCAGCAGCTTAGTTAGTATGAACACTGAAGCTTTCTTT. Its protein product is CASSLVSMNTEAFF.

This clonotype is classed as medium-sized. A library prepared for alpha chains yielded this beta chain as an off-target read; its size is of little meaning. This chain joins TRBV12-3 or TRBV12-4 and TRBJ2-3, with D tentatively TRBD1 (5 bases). This CDR3 spans 12 amino acids. The V and J ends lost 7 bases and 2 bases respectively, with 7 bases between them. As DNA, the CDR3 is TGTGCCAGCACGACAGACACAGATACGCAGTATTTT. It yields the protein CASTTDTDTQYF.

This clonotype was seen many times. This beta chain is off target for a library built for alpha chains, so its abundance means little. The rearrangement uses TRBV3-1 and TRBJ1-4; 8 positions agree with TRBD1. This CDR3 contains 14 residues. Per germline, CDR1 LGHDT and CDR2 YNNKEL (reference sequence). The V segment lost 4 bases and the J segment 8 bases; nucleotides outside the gene matches: 6. Written as DNA, the CDR3 is TGTGCCAGCAGCCCCCTGGACAGGGCCGAAAAACTGTTTTTT. It translates to CASSPLDRAEKLFF.

This clonotype is judged medium-sized (0.01 to 0.1%). A library made for alpha chains picked up this beta chain off target, so its size means little. CDR3 loop: CASSQDRGTVYNEQFF. The DNA of the CDR3 is TGTGCCAGCAGCCAAGATCGGGGGACGGTCTACAATGAGCAGTTCTTC. The V call is TRBV4-2, the J call TRBJ2-1; D possibly corresponds to TRBD2 (6 bases). V shed 0 bases and J shed 3 bases, with 12 bases lying between them. Germline-derived CDR1 and CDR2 are LGHNA and YNFKEQ. The CDR3 is made up of 16 amino acids.

Only a few counts were recorded for this clonotype. This beta chain is off target for a library built for alpha chains, so its abundance means little. This sequence joins TRBV27 and TRBJ1-1, with a possible D match to TRBD1 (5 bases). CDR1 MNHEY and CDR2 SMNVEV come from the germline V gene (reference sequence). This CDR3 comprises 13 residues. The V end was cut by 4 bases, the J end by 2 bases, with 8 bases between. CDR3 nucleotide sequence: TGTGCCAGCAGTTGGCAGGGCAACACTGAAGCTTTCTTT. It codes for CASSWQGNTEAFF.

This clonotype appeared many times. The library was built for alpha chains, so this beta chain is an off-target read and its size means little. CDR3 loop: CASSFSQGYTEAFF. Written as DNA, the CDR3 is TGTGCCAGCAGTTTTAGTCAGGGTTACACTGAAGCTTTCTTT. The V gene is TRBV12-3 or TRBV12-4, the J gene TRBJ1-1; TRBD1 might be the D (5 bases). The CDR3 runs 14 residues. V was shortened by 3 bases and J by 3 bases, with 11 bases between the two germline ends.

This clonotype was seen ten or more times. Since it is a stray read in a library aimed at alpha chains, this beta chain has a size that is not meaningful. The chain employs TRBV28 and TRBJ2-5, with no clear D. CDR1 is MDHEN and CDR2 is SYDVKM in the germline V gene. The CDR3 is made up of 15 amino acids. The ends were cut back, 2 bases at V and 3 bases at J, with 13 bases in the middle. CDR3 nucleotides: TGTGCCAGCAGTTTAAGCAGACGACAAAAAGAGACCCAGTACTTC. Encoded protein: CASSLSRRQKETQYF.

The sample holds many counts of this clonotype. Because the library targeted alpha chains, this beta chain is an off-target read whose size means little. The chain links TRBV19 to TRBJ2-2, with D perhaps TRBD1 (7 bases). V lost 2 bases, J lost 2 bases, and 18 bases lay in between. The CDR3 runs 18 residues. Germline V gene data show CDR1 as LNHDA and CDR2 as SQIVND (reference sequence). The CDR3 DNA sequence: TGTGCCAGTAGTATATTCTCCGGCAGGGGGGTAAACACCGGGGAGCTGTTTTTT. Protein: CASSIFSGRGVNTGELFF.

This clonotype is deemed medium-sized (0.01 to 0.1%). This beta chain slipped into a library made for alpha chains as a stray read, so its size is not meaningful. The chain links TRBV5-1 to TRBJ1-1; 8 nucleotides agree with TRBD1. The CDR3 consists of 16 residues. Germline CDR1 and CDR2: SGHRS and YFSETQ. After removal of 4 bases from V and 1 base from J, the junction contained 9 bases not matched to a gene. As DNA, the CDR3 is TGCGCCAGCAGCCTCCAGGGGGCTATCGGGAACACTGAAGCTTTCTTT. Its translation: CASSLQGAIGNTEAFF.

Notes on this clonotype: This beta chain came through as a stray read in a library set up for alpha chains, and its size says little. V usage is TRBV3-1 and J usage is TRBJ1-4; D not certain. Germline V gene data show CDR1 as LGHDT and CDR2 as YNNKEL (reference sequence). V was pared by 1 base and J by 5 bases, with 11 bases between. This CDR3 spans 15 amino acids. The CDR3 DNA is TGTGCCAGCAGCCAAGGGTATGGGGAAAATGAAAAACTGTTTTTT. This codes for CASSQGYGENEKLFF.

This clonotype is labeled as medium-sized (0.01 to 0.1%). The library was built for alpha chains, so this beta chain is an off-target read and its size means little. The chain combines TRBV20-1 with TRBJ2-7, with D perhaps being TRBD1 or TRBD2 (5 bases each). Germline V lookup: CDR1 DFQATT, CDR2 SNEGSKA (reference sequence). The CDR3 has 11 amino acids. The V gene lost 1 base and the J gene lost 7 bases, with 8 bases spanning the gap. The CDR3 spells CSARVWGEQYF. The CDR3 DNA sequence: TGCAGTGCTAGAGTCTGGGGGGAGCAGTACTTC.

The sample holds many counts of this clonotype. Within a library made for alpha chains, this beta chain is off target, and its count is uninformative. The chain has TRBV30 and TRBJ1-2; D is unresolved. Trimming pared 8 bases from V and 0 bases from J, leaving 16 bases between. This CDR3 contains 14 residues. Per germline, CDR1 GTSNPN and CDR2 SVGIG (reference sequence). CDR3 in amino acids: CAGPADGANYGYTF. CDR3 bases: TGTGCCGGACCAGCGGACGGAGCTAACTATGGCTACACCTTC.

This clonotype was counted many times. This beta chain represents an off-target read in a library built for alpha chains; its size is of limited meaning. The chain is built from TRBV6-2 or TRBV6-3 and TRBJ1-5, with TRBD1 matching 8 bases. Per the germline V gene, CDR1 is MNHEY and CDR2 is SVGEGT. This CDR3 is built from 16 residues. V dropped 7 bases and J dropped 6; count of bases not matched to a gene: 14. Here the CDR3 reads CASTPRAGGSSQPQHF. For the CDR3, the DNA is TGTGCCAGCACCCCACGGGCAGGGGGCTCTAGTCAGCCCCAGCATTTT.

This clonotype was found many times. As an off-target read in a library built for alpha chains, this beta chain has a frequency of little significance. This chain connects TRBV7-9 to TRBJ2-1; 7 bases match TRBD2. The CDR3 is 15 amino acids. J lost 0 bases, V lost 5 bases, and 4 bases had no gene match. Per germline, CDR1 SEHNR and CDR2 FQNEAQ (reference sequence). CDR3 sequence: CASSRREASYNEQFF. DNA for the CDR3: TGTGCCAGCAGCCGACGGGAGGCCTCCTACAATGAGCAGTTCTTC.

Comments on this clonotype: The library was designed around alpha chains, so this beta chain is a stray read whose abundance carries little weight. The chain uses TRBV7-8 and TRBJ2-5; 13 nucleotides line up with TRBD2. From germline, CDR1 is SGHVS and CDR2 FQNEAQ. V trimming: 0 bases; J trimming: 6 bases; junction bases outside the gene matches: 10. The CDR3 length is 18 residues. The CDR3, as DNA: TGTGCCAGCAGCTTAGCGACTAGCGGGGGGACCGGGGGAAAGACCCAGTACTTC. It translates to CASSLATSGGTGGKTQYF.

By sample fraction, this clonotype is medium-sized. With the library built for alpha chains, this beta chain is off target and its frequency is not meaningful. This rearrangement joins TRBV27 to TRBJ2-2, with D perhaps matching TRBD2 (5 bases). V was trimmed by 3 bases and J by 4 bases, leaving 9 bases between them. The CDR3 runs 14 residues. Germline CDR1 reads MNHEY; CDR2 reads SMNVEV (reference sequence). This chain's CDR3 is CASSLGAATGELFF. CDR3 DNA sequence: TGTGCCAGCAGTTTGGGAGCGGCCACCGGGGAGCTGTTTTTT.

This clonotype was observed many times. This beta chain is an unintended read in a library built for alpha chains; its size means little. This chain connects TRBV27 to TRBJ2-2; TRBD2 might be the D (6 bases). Trimming took 5 bases from V and 5 from J, leaving 12 bases between them. CDR3 length: 14 residues. Germline V CDR1 and CDR2: MNHEY, SMNVEV (reference sequence). The CDR3 reads CASSRGGRTGELFF. The CDR3 coding sequence is TGTGCCAGCAGTCGAGGAGGGCGGACCGGGGAGCTGTTTTTT.

This clonotype has ten or more counts. This beta chain slipped into a library made for alpha chains as a stray read, so its size is not meaningful. The rearrangement links TRBV27 to TRBJ2-5; 8 bases agree with TRBD1. Germline V gene lookup returns CDR1 MNHEY and CDR2 SMNVEV (reference sequence). The CDR3 spans 13 residues. J gave up 7 bases and V 6 bases, and 7 bases lay outside the gene matches. CDR3 protein: CASRQGDRPTQYF. CDR3 coding DNA: TGTGCCAGCAGACAGGGGGATCGGCCGACCCAGTACTTC.

About this clonotype itself: With the library built for alpha chains, this beta chain is off target and its frequency is not meaningful. The chain employs TRBV7-2 and TRBJ2-3; 10 positions match TRBD2. The CDR3 sequence is 17 residues long. Germline V gives CDR1 SGHTA, CDR2 FQGNSA. Unmatched junction bases numbered 11, after V lost 1 base and J lost 7 bases. This chain's CDR3 is CASSLGGASGGQNTQYF. CDR3 nucleotides: TGTGCCAGCAGCTTAGGAGGGGCTAGCGGGGGCCAAAATACGCAGTATTTT.

This clonotype has at least ten counts. This beta chain represents an off-target read in a library built for alpha chains; its size is of limited meaning. The chain links TRBV12-3 or TRBV12-4 to TRBJ2-3; 11 bases match TRBD1. Germline trimming cut 4 bases from V and 3 bases from J; bases unmatched to any gene: 6. The CDR3 is made up of 16 amino acids. The DNA for the CDR3 is TGTGCCAGCAGTTCCTGGGACAGGGGGAGGACAGATACGCAGTATTTT. Translation: CASSSWDRGRTDTQYF.

This clonotype appeared many times. This beta chain came through as a stray read in a library set up for alpha chains, and its size says little. CDR3 amino acids: CASRPGQGAYQPYEQYF. The DNA for the CDR3 is TGCGCCAGCAGACCGGGACAGGGTGCATATCAGCCCTACGAGCAGTACTTC. The chain combines TRBV10-2 with TRBJ2-7; TRBD1 matches 9 bases. The CDR3 sequence is 17 residues long. Germline CDR1 and CDR2: WSHSY and SAAADI. V was pared by 6 bases and J by 2 bases, with 14 bases of the junction left unmatched.